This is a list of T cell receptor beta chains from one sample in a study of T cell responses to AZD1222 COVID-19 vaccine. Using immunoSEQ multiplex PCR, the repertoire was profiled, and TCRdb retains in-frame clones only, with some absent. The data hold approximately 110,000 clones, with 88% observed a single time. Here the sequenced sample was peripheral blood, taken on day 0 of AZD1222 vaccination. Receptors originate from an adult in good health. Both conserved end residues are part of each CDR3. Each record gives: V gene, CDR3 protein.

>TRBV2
CASSQEIISGNTIYF
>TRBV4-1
CASSQEGGQGRSEQFF
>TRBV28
CASSYSDRGRDEQFF
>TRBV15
CATSRPAPGQASTDTQYF
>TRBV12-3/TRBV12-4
CASSRQMSTEAFF
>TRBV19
CASSGTGNEKLFF
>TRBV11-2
CASSPAGELFF
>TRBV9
CASSAAEQGYGYTF
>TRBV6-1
CASSGARTSGSDTQYF
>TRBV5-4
CASSLTAGAGANVLTF
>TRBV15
CATSRQTQETQYF
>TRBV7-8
CASSLEGLGWKLFF
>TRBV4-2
CASSHAGSIKDYEQYF
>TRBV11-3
CASSFGSAPRRDTQYF
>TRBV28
CASSYGQDYGYTF
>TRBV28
CASSLPVAGSSYNEQFF
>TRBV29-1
CSVEGMNGEANTIYF
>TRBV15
CATSRASTGSGNTIYF
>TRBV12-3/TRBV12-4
CASSTTGGTSYTF
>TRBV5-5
CASTEAGGKDEQYF
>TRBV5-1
CASSSGSQGETQYF
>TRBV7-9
CASRRGDYEQYF
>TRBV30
CAWSGRNYGYTF
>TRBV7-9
CASSSPLGQGALEQYF
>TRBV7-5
CVRSPPGTKQEGQYF
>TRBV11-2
CASRSYNEQFF
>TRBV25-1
CASAQGVGDQPQHF
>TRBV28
CASSPRKGSGYNEQFF
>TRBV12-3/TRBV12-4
CASSKGGSRVFF
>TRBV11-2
CASSFSEGNTIYF
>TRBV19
CASSTPGTGGNEQFF
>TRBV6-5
CASRYSAGSDQPQHF
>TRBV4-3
CASSQEDRGANYGYTF
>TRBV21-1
CASSRWDRINYGYTF
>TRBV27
CASSPLPGRVNSPLHF
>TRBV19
CASSALGEQYF
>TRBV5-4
CASGKTSGTGELFF
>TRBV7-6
CASSLSVQGAGGSSYNEQFF
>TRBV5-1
CASSLAPGVAGELFF
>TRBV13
CASSDQGGPLHF
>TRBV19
CASSLRGGGPQHF
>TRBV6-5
CASSYSGTGVDQPQHF
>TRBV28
CASSGSPKKTQYF
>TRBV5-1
CASSRFATGQGYEQYF
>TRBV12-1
CASSAGQRGVDEQFF
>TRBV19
CASSHQGTDTQYF
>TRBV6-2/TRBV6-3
CASSPTVNYGYTF